This TCR beta chain is drawn from a study of cytomegalovirus exposure and HLA in healthy donors. From germline, CDR1 is SGDLS and CDR2 YYNGEE. The CDR3 consists of 17 residues. V trimming: 2 bases; J trimming: 4 bases; junction bases outside the gene matches: 10. In regard to this clone: Its antigen is as yet unknown.

A multiplex PCR was run with 60 Vbeta primers and 13 Jbeta primers. Using immunoSEQ multiplex PCR, the repertoire was profiled, and TCRdb retains in-frame clones only, with some absent. The table has 200,000 to 250,000 clones, approximately 80% seen once. General study findings and limits: Most of the TCR beta V segments (in an earlier analysis) were productive either about 87% or about 30% of the time. Later analysis identified a missense DCLRE1C variant that was linked to TCR beta V- and J-gene trimming. V segments that were indistinguishable, TRBV6-2 and TRBV6-3 among them, were omitted from analysis.

The sequenced sample was PBMCs. The genes are TRBV9 and TRBJ1-4, with TRBD1 identical over 8 bases. This sequence was found in a male donor in good health and CMV-seronegative. The CDR3 here is CASSVGGTGENNEKLFF. The DNA for the CDR3 is TGTGCCAGCAGCGTGGGGGGGACAGGCGAGAATAATGAAAAACTGTTTTTT.